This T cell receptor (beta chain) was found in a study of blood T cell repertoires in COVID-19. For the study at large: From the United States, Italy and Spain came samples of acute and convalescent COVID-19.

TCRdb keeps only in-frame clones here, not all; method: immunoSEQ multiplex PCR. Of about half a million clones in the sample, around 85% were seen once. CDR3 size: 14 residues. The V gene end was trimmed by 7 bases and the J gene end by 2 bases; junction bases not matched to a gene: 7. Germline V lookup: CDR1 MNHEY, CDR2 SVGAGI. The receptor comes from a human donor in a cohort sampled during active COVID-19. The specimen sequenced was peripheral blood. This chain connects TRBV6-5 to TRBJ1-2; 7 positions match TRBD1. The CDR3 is CASKGGQQNYGYTF. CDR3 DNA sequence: TGTGCCAGCAAAGGGGGACAGCAAAACTATGGCTACACCTTC.